One and the same sample provided the 18 T cell receptor beta chains below, sequenced in a study of CD8+CD57+ T cells in acquired aplastic anemia. Genomic DNA provided the template from which TCR beta VDJ and CDR3 profiles were obtained. MiXCR, run by TCRdb on the reads, gives a single entry per CDR3 protein. The sample has about 180,000 distinct CDR3 sequences, under 55% seen once. The sequencing input was sorted CD4+, CD8+, or CD8+CD57+ T cells (not recorded which) from PBMCs. The origin of the receptors is a human donor in good health.

Comment on this clonotype: One junction end disagrees with the germline gene, perhaps due to a read error. V is TRBV2 and J is TRBJ2-5, with 7 bases identical to TRBD2. This CDR3 region has 14 residues. Per the germline V gene, CDR1 is SNHLY and CDR2 is FYNNEI. The CDR3 spells CAGSDGGNEETQYF. For the CDR3, the DNA is TGTGCCGGCAGTGACGGGGGGAACGAGGAGACCCAGTACTTC.

This clonotype was detected ten times or more. V usage is TRBV7-2 and J usage is TRBJ2-3; TRBD2 might be the D (6 bases). Germline loops: CDR1 SGHTA, CDR2 FQGNSA. This CDR3 is built from 17 residues. Trimming cost V 0 bases and J 2 bases, with 15 bases left between them. The chain's CDR3 is CASSLAGLSGNTDTQYF. The CDR3 DNA reads as TGTGCCAGCAGCTTAGCCGGCCTTAGCGGCAACACAGATACGCAGTATTTT.

Note on this clonotype: This sequence may be a read error, since a much larger clone differs from it by one base. The V call is TRBV6-1, the J call TRBJ2-1; 10 positions match TRBD1. From germline, CDR1 is MNHNS and CDR2 SASEGT. There are 15 residues in the CDR3. V shed 8 bases and J 6 bases; nucleotides not matched to a gene: 10. CDR3 region: CASGGDRGAANEQFF. For the CDR3, the DNA is TGTGCCAGCGGTGGGGACAGGGGAGCCGCCAATGAGCAGTTCTTC.

There are many counts of this clonotype. The gene calls are TRBV29-1 and TRBJ2-7, with TRBD1 as a possible D gene (7 bases). V was shortened by 3 bases and J by 5 bases, with 14 bases between the two germline ends. The CDR3 spans 13 residues. The germline CDR1 and CDR2 sequences are SQVTM and ANQGSEA. In nucleotides, the CDR3 is TGCAGCGTTGATATGCAGGGGGGAGACGAGCAGTACTTC. This translates into CSVDMQGGDEQYF.

This clonotype was detected ten times or more. The rearrangement uses TRBV5-5 and TRBJ2-3, with 8 bases that match TRBD1. CDR1 is SGHKS and CDR2 is YYEKEE in the germline V gene (reference sequence). The V and J ends lost 2 bases and 7 bases, in that order; junction bases with no gene match: 9. The CDR3 length is 15 residues. Written as DNA, the CDR3 is TGTGCCAGCAGCTTCCCTCGACAGGGGAGGAATACGCAGTATTTT. It codes for CASSFPRQGRNTQYF.

This clonotype was counted at least ten times. This chain links TRBV20-1 with TRBJ2-6; D gene unclear. Trimming left V 6 bases short and J 4 bases short, with 13 bases between. The CDR3 is made up of 14 amino acids. Germline V gene lookup returns CDR1 DFQATT and CDR2 SNEGSKA (reference sequence). The CDR3 bases are TGCAGTGCGAGACATCTCCCCGGGGCCAACGTCCTGACTTTC. As protein: CSARHLPGANVLTF.

This sequence joins TRBV28 and TRBJ2-7; 8 nucleotides agree with TRBD1. V gave up 3 bases and J gave up 0 bases; unmatched junction bases: 4. Germline CDR1 MDHEN, CDR2 SYDVKM. This CDR3 has 15 amino acids. The CDR3 region is CASSFAGGLSYEQYF. The CDR3 nucleotides are TGTGCCAGCAGTTTCGCAGGGGGCCTCTCCTACGAGCAGTACTTC.

This clonotype was seen a handful of times. V is TRBV2 and J is TRBJ1-5; D uncertain. The CDR3 has 13 residues. Germline loops: CDR1 SNHLY, CDR2 FYNNEI. V was shortened by 2 bases and J by 2 bases, with 4 bases between the two germline ends. In DNA form, the CDR3 reads TGTGCCAGCAGTGAAATCGGCAATCAGCCCCAGCATTTT. Protein: CASSEIGNQPQHF.

The chain combines TRBV24-1 with TRBJ2-3, with 13 bases that match TRBD2. Germline V gene data show CDR1 as KGHDR and CDR2 as SFDVKD. There are 17 residues in the CDR3. V dropped 4 bases and J dropped 1; count of bases not matched to a gene: 4. CDR3 loop: CATSEWTSGGRTDTQYF. The CDR3 DNA sequence: TGTGCCACCAGTGAGTGGACTAGCGGGGGACGCACAGATACGCAGTATTTT.

The sample holds a few counts of this clonotype. This chain connects TRBV30 to TRBJ2-3; TRBD2 aligns across 10 bases. V lost 8 bases, J lost 5 bases, and 10 bases stayed unmatched. The CDR3 totals 14 residues. The V gene's germline CDR1 is GTSNPN and CDR2 SVGIG (reference sequence). The CDR3 sequence: CAPPAGGPGDTQYF. The DNA of the CDR3 is TGTGCCCCGCCAGCGGGAGGGCCCGGAGATACGCAGTATTTT.

This clonotype was observed many times. The chain links TRBV5-5 to TRBJ2-2; D is undetermined. CDR1 is SGHKS and CDR2 is YYEKEE in the germline V gene (reference sequence). The CDR3 runs to 14 residues. Deletions cut 0 bases from V and 2 bases from J, with 5 bases between. This CDR3 is CASSLDPNTGELFF. CDR3 nucleotides: TGTGCCAGCAGCTTGGATCCTAACACCGGGGAGCTGTTTTTT. Looking up the rest from reference TRBV5-5 and TRBJ2-2 gives the full variable domain: DAGVTQSPTHLIKTRGQQVTLRCSPISGHKSVSWYQQVLGQGPQFIFQYYEKEERGRGNFPDRFSARQFPNYSSELNVNALLLGDSALYLCASSLDPNTGELFFGEGSRLTVL.

This clonotype was detected only a few times. The chain combines TRBV6-1 with TRBJ2-2, with 9 positions matching TRBD1. This CDR3 spans 17 amino acids. V lost 6 bases to trimming and J lost 4 bases; unmatched junction nucleotides: 12. Germline V gives CDR1 MNHNS, CDR2 SASEGT. CDR3 residues: CASRGDRGIIGTGELFF. CDR3 nucleotides: TGTGCCAGCAGAGGAGACAGGGGGATCATCGGCACCGGGGAGCTGTTTTTT.

This clonotype was seen only a few times. At one of its ends the junction is not consistent with the germline gene, which may arise from a read error. The chain couples TRBV7-7 to TRBJ2-5; possibly TRBD2 for D (5 bases). The CDR3 length is 13 residues. CDR1 is SSHAT and CDR2 is FNYEAQ in the germline V gene (reference sequence). The DNA of the CDR3 is TGTGCTAGCAGCCCGGACTTTGGGGAGACCCAGTACTTC. Translating gives CASSPDFGETQYF. Looking up the rest from reference TRBV7-7 and TRBJ2-5 gives the full variable domain: GAGVSQSPRYKVTKRGQDVTLRCDPISSHATLYWYQQALGQGPEFLTYFNYEAQPDKSGLPSDRFSAERPEGSISTLTIQRTEQRDSAMYRCASSPDFGETQYFGPGTRLLVL.

The sample holds many counts of this clonotype. The genes are TRBV5-1 and TRBJ2-1; tentative D call: TRBD1 (5 bases). Germline V gene lookup returns CDR1 SGHRS and CDR2 YFSETQ. Trimming cost V 6 bases and J 7 bases, with 8 bases left between them. The CDR3 contains 11 residues. This CDR3 is CASKKGNEQFF. In DNA, the CDR3 is TGCGCCAGCAAGAAGGGGAATGAGCAGTTCTTC.

This clonotype was counted ten times or more. The chain couples TRBV10-1 to TRBJ2-3; D not resolved. Germline CDR1 WNHNN, CDR2 SYGVQD (reference sequence). The CDR3 contains 14 residues. With 3 bases removed from V and 2 bases from J, the gap between germline ends came to 9 bases. In DNA form, the CDR3 reads TGCGCCAGCAGTGAACAGTTACCCACAGATACGCAGTATTTT. Protein sequence: CASSEQLPTDTQYF.

This clonotype has a single count. The chain has TRBV19 and TRBJ2-3; 7 bases align to TRBD2. The CDR3 contains 14 residues. Germline V gives CDR1 LNHDA, CDR2 SQIVND (reference sequence). J was trimmed by 4 bases and V by 2 bases; bases with no gene match: 3. The CDR3 DNA sequence: TGTGCCAGTAGTATACGGACTAGTGCAGATACGCAGTATTTT. This encodes CASSIRTSADTQYF.

This clonotype came up many times. The chain couples TRBV5-1 to TRBJ2-7; TRBD2 is a possible D gene (5 bases). Germline loops: CDR1 SGHRS, CDR2 YFSETQ. The CDR3 sequence is 16 residues long. Trimming left V 4 bases short and J 4 bases short, with 21 bases between. The CDR3 coding sequence is TGCGCCAGCAGCCACATTAGCGAACCCAAGAGGTACGAGCAGTACTTC. This gives the protein CASSHISEPKRYEQYF.

The chain uses TRBV29-1 and TRBJ2-7; 9 positions agree with TRBD1. This CDR3 has 15 residues. CDR1 and CDR2 from the germline V gene are SQVTM and ANQGSEA. The V and J ends lost 1 base and 3 bases, in that order; junction bases with no gene match: 7. CDR3 region: CSVEAGTGNGYEQYF. CDR3 bases: TGCAGCGTTGAAGCCGGGACAGGGAACGGCTACGAGCAGTACTTC.